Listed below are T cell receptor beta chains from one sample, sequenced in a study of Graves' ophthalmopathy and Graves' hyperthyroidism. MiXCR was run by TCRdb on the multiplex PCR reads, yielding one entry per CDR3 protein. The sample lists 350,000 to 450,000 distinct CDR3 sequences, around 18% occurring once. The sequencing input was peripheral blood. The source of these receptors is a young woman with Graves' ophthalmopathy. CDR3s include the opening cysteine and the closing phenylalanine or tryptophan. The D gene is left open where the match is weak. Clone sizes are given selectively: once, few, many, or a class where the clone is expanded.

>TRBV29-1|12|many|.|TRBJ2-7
TGCAGCGTTGAACAGGACAGCTACGAGCAGTACTTC
CSVEQDSYEQYF
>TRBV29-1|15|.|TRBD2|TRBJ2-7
TGCAGCGTTGAGCTAGCGGAGAGCGTCTCCTACGAGCAGTACTTC
CSVELAESVSYEQYF
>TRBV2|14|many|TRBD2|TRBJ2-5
TGTGCCAGCAGGGGGTGGGGAGGGCAAGAGACCCAGTACTTC
CASRGWGGQETQYF
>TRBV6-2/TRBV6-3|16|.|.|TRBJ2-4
TGTGCCAGCAGTTACGACACAAAACTAGCCAAAAACATTCAGTACTTC
CASSYDTKLAKNIQYF
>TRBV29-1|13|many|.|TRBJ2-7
TGCAGCGTTGAAGAGGGGCAGACCTACGAGCAGTACTTC
CSVEEGQTYEQYF
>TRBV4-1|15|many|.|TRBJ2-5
TGCGCCAGCAGCCAAGCAGCAGGGGGGTCGGAGACCCAGTACTTC
CASSQAAGGSETQYF
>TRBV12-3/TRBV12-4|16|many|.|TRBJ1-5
TGTGCCAGCAGCTCGGCCGGGTGGGGGACGGGGCAGCCCCAGCATTTT
CASSSAGWGTGQPQHF
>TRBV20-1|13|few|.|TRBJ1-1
TGCAGTGCTAGTGAAGGGGGAGGCACTGAAGCTTTCTTT
CSASEGGGTEAFF
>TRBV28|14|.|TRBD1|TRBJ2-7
TGTGCCAGCAGGCGGACAGGGGAAGGATACGAGCAGTACTTC
CASRRTGEGYEQYF
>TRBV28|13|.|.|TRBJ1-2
TGTGCCAGCAGTCCCTCAAGGTCCTATGGCTACACCTTC
CASSPSRSYGYTF
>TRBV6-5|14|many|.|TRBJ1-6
TGTGCCAGCAGTTCGGGCCCCCGCTGGTCACCCCTCCACTTT
CASSSGPRWSPLHF
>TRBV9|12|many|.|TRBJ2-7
TGTGCCAGCAGCGCCGATCAGGGTGAGCAGTACTTC
CASSADQGEQYF
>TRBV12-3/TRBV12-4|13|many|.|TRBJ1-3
TGTGCCAGCAGTTCCAGGTGGGGAAACACCATATATTTT
CASSSRWGNTIYF
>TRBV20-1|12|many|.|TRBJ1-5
TGCAGTGCTAGTCCCTCTGGGCAGCCCCAGCATTTT
CSASPSGQPQHF
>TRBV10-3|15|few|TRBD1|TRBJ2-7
TGTGCCACTACCCTCGGAGGGACAGGGGTTGGTAAGCAGTACTTC
CATTLGGTGVGKQYF
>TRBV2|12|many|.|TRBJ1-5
TGTGCCAGCAGTGTTGGGGGAGCGCCCCAGCATTTT
CASSVGGAPQHF
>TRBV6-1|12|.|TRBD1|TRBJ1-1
TGTGCCAGCAACCAGGGGGGTACTGAAGCTTTCTTT
CASNQGGTEAFF
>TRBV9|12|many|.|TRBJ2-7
TGTGCCAGCAGCGTAGATGACTACGAGCAGTACTTC
CASSVDDYEQYF
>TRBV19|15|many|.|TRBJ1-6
TGTGCCAGTAAAGAAGCACAGGGTCGAACCTCACCCCTCCACTTT
CASKEAQGRTSPLHF
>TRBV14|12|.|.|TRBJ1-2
TGTGCCAGCAGCCAACAACTGGGTGGCTACACCTTC
CASSQQLGGYTF
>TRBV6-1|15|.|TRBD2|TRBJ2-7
TGTGCCAGCAGAAACCACGGGACTAGCGGCTACGAGCAGTACTTC
CASRNHGTSGYEQYF
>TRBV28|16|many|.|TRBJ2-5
TGTGCCAGCAGTCCCTCTCCAGGGGGAGGCTTAGAGACCCAGTACTTC
CASSPSPGGGLETQYF
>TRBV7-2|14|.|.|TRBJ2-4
TGTGCCAGCAGCCAAACATACAGGGAGAACATTCAGTACTTC
CASSQTYRENIQYF
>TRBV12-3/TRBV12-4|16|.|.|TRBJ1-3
TGTGCCAGCAGTCCGAGACCGATCCCCTCTGGAAACACCATATATTTT
CASSPRPIPSGNTIYF
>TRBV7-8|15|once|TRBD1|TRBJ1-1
TGTGCCAGCAGATTACTCACAGGGGGCAACACTGAAGCTTTCTTT
CASRLLTGGNTEAFF
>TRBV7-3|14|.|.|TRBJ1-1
TGTGCCAGCAGTTGGAACGGGACACCGAGTGAAGCTTTCTTT
CASSWNGTPSEAFF
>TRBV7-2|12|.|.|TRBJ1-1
TGTGCCAGCAGTTACGACCCTACGACGTGGATCTTT
CASSYDPTTWIF
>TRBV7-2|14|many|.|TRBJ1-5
TGTGCCAGCAGTCCCCGACAGGGCAATCAGCCCCAGCATTTT
CASSPRQGNQPQHF
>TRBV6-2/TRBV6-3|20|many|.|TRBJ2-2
TGTGCCAGCAGTTACTCGACTCGGGACTCGCCTACCCCAAACACCGGGGAGCTGTTTTTT
CASSYSTRDSPTPNTGELFF
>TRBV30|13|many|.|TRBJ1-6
TGTGCCTGGAGTGTGGGGCAGGACTCACCCCTCCACTTT
CAWSVGQDSPLHF
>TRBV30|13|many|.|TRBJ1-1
TGTGCCTGGTCCCTGGGACCGAACACTGAAGCTTTCTTT
CAWSLGPNTEAFF
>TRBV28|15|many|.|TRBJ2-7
TGTGCCAGCAGTCCCCCTCGGTTACCGCCCAACGAGCAGTACTTC
CASSPPRLPPNEQYF
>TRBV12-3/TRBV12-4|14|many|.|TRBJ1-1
TGTGCCAGCAGACGTACAGAGCTGGCCCCTGAAGCTTTCTTT
CASRRTELAPEAFF
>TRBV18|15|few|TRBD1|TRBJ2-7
TGTGCCAGCTCTCGAGGGACAGATACTTCCTACGAGCAGTACTTC
CASSRGTDTSYEQYF
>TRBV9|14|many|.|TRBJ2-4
TGTGCCAGCAGCCCCGTCGGGCAGACGAACATTCAGTACTTC
CASSPVGQTNIQYF
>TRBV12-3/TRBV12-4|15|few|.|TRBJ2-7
TGTGCCAGCAACACCCGCGGAACAGGAGTCTACGAGCAGTACTTC
CASNTRGTGVYEQYF
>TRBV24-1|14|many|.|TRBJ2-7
TGTGCCACCAGTGATCCACGGACAGAAGACGAGCAGTACTTC
CATSDPRTEDEQYF
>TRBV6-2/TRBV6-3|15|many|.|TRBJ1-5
TGTGCCAGCAGTTCGACAACGAGTAGCAATCAGCCCCAGCATTTT
CASSSTTSSNQPQHF
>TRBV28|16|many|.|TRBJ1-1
TGTGCCAGCAGTTCGGGGTGGCCGGAGATGAACACTGAAGCTTTCTTT
CASSSGWPEMNTEAFF
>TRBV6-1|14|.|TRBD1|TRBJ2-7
TGTGCCAGCACCGGGACAGGGAAACCCTACGAGCAGTACTTC
CASTGTGKPYEQYF
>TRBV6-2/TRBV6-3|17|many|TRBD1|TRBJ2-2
TGTGCCAGCAGTTTTCTTCTTGGACAGGCAAATACCGGGGAGCTGTTTTTT
CASSFLLGQANTGELFF
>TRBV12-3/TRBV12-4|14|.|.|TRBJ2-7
TGTGCCAGCAGTCTGGTTCCCAGTGGAGACGAGCAGTACTTC
CASSLVPSGDEQYF